These 32 T cell receptor beta chains originate from one sample sequenced in a study of technical replicates of blood from a handful of donors. Some clones are missing from TCRdb's copy, which holds only in-frame ones; the method was immunoSEQ multiplex PCR. The data hold 75,000 to 100,000 clones, with roughly 94% observed a single time. Sequenced: T cells isolated from PBMCs. These receptors all stem from a human donor in good health.

The chain uses TRBV7-3 and TRBJ1-1; 8 positions match TRBD1. This CDR3 comprises 13 residues. V lost 4 bases and J lost 4; bases outside the gene matches: 2. Germline values: CDR1 SGHTA, CDR2 FQGTGA. The DNA for the CDR3 is TGTGCCAGCAGCTCCGGACAGGGCACTGAAGCTTTCTTT. This sequence encodes CASSSGQGTEAFF.

The chain employs TRBV30 and TRBJ1-5, with a possible D match to TRBD1 (5 bases). The germline V and J ends were trimmed by 2 bases and 6 bases, with 14 bases remaining between them. This CDR3 has 14 amino acids. CDR1 GTSNPN and CDR2 SVGIG come from the germline V gene (reference sequence). The CDR3, as DNA: TGTGCCTGGAGTATTACAGGCCAGGGTCAGCCCCAGCATTTT. Amino acid sequence: CAWSITGQGQPQHF.

CDR3 in amino acids: CASSPRPSTDTQYF. The CDR3 region has the DNA TGTGCCAGTAGTCCCAGGCCTAGCACAGATACGCAGTATTTT. The gene calls are TRBV19 and TRBJ2-3; D is undetermined. The germline V gene has CDR1 LNHDA and CDR2 SQIVND (reference sequence). The CDR3 consists of 14 residues. Deletions cut 5 bases from V and 0 bases from J, with 9 bases between.

The rearrangement joins TRBV5-1 to TRBJ2-3, with no clear D. Looked up from germline, CDR1 is SGHRS and CDR2 is YFSETQ. The CDR3 is 13 amino acids. V was trimmed by 5 bases and J by 0 bases, leaving 7 bases between them. CDR3 nucleotide sequence: TGCGCCAGCAGTTCCACTAGCACAGATACGCAGTATTTT. This sequence encodes CASSSTSTDTQYF.

The rearrangement joins TRBV11-3 to TRBJ2-7, with D possibly TRBD1 on 8 matching bases. V shed 5 bases and J shed 2 bases, with 16 bases lying between them. The germline CDR1 and CDR2 sequences are SGHNT and YENEEA. The CDR3 totals 15 residues. For the CDR3, the DNA is TGTGCCAGCAGCCCGATACAGGGGGGGACCTACGAGCAGTACTTC. It codes for CASSPIQGGTYEQYF. Together with reference TRBV11-3 and TRBJ2-7, the CDR3 gives the full variable domain: EAGVVQSPRYKIIEKKQPVAFWCNPISGHNTLYWYLQNLGQGPELLIRYENEEAVDDSQLPKDRFSAERLKGVDSTLKIQPAELGDSAVYLCASSPIQGGTYEQYFGPGTRLTVT.

The chain joins TRBV6-1 to TRBJ1-1; D uncertain. V was cut by 6 bases and J by 0 bases, with 11 bases left in between. Looked up from germline, CDR1 is MNHNS and CDR2 is SASEGT. The CDR3 runs to 14 residues. Here the CDR3 reads CASSEKSMNTEAFF. Written as DNA, the CDR3 is TGTGCCAGCAGCGAAAAGAGTATGAACACTGAAGCTTTCTTT.

The chain couples TRBV7-8 to TRBJ2-5; possibly TRBD1 for D (7 bases). The V end was cut by 0 bases, the J end by 2 bases, with 13 bases between. Germline V gene lookup returns CDR1 SGHVS and CDR2 FQNEAQ. The length of the CDR3 is 16 residues. This chain's CDR3 is CASSLAGGRGQETQYF. CDR3 DNA sequence: TGTGCCAGCAGCTTAGCCGGGGGCAGGGGGCAAGAGACCCAGTACTTC.

The chain links TRBV9 to TRBJ1-5, with 7 bases aligning to TRBD1. Germline lookup yields CDR1 SGDLS and CDR2 YYNGEE. After removal of 4 bases from V and 2 bases from J, the junction contained 6 bases not matched to a gene. The CDR3 has 15 amino acids. The CDR3 loop is CASSLGTAGNQPQHF. CDR3 in DNA: TGTGCCAGCAGCCTTGGGACAGCAGGCAATCAGCCCCAGCATTTT.

The chain recombines TRBV28 with TRBJ2-7; 9 nucleotides agree with TRBD2. The V gene end was trimmed by 4 bases and the J gene end by 2 bases; junction bases not matched to a gene: 6. This CDR3 contains 15 residues. Germline-derived CDR1 and CDR2 are MDHEN and SYDVKM. CDR3: CASSSEAGGPYEQYF. CDR3 bases: TGTGCCAGCAGTTCCGAAGCGGGAGGACCCTACGAGCAGTACTTC.

The rearrangement links TRBV6-1 to TRBJ1-2, with D possibly matching TRBD1 (5 bases). CDR1 is MNHNS and CDR2 is SASEGT in the germline V gene. The CDR3 is 16 amino acids. V lost 3 bases and J lost 0, with 14 bases in between. The CDR3 spells CASSEAGRIANYGYTF. DNA for the CDR3: TGTGCCAGCAGTGAGGCGGGACGAATTGCTAACTATGGCTACACCTTC.

Only one count was recorded for this clone. V and J are TRBV27 and TRBJ1-2, with 7 bases identical to TRBD1. CDR3 length equals 13 residues. V lost 2 bases, J lost 4 bases, and 1 base stayed unmatched. From germline, CDR1 is MNHEY and CDR2 SMNVEV (reference sequence). The CDR3 region has the DNA TGTGCCAGCAGTTTACAGGGGGGCTATGGCTACACCTTC. Its translation: CASSLQGGYGYTF.

The chain joins TRBV13 to TRBJ1-4; no definite D call. Germline assignment: CDR1 PRHDT and CDR2 FYEKMQ (reference sequence). The CDR3 covers 15 residues. Trimming took off 4 bases at V and 5 bases at J, with 14 bases between the two ends. As DNA, the CDR3 is TGTGCCAGCAGCTACCGTGGAGAGGCAAATGAAAAACTGTTTTTT. It specifies CASSYRGEANEKLFF. The complete variable domain, with remaining parts taken from reference TRBV13 and TRBJ1-4, reads AAGVIQSPRHLIKEKRETATLKCYPIPRHDTVYWYQQGPGQDPQFLISFYEKMQSDKGSIPDRFSAQQFSDYHSELNMSSLELGDSALYFCASSYRGEANEKLFFGSGTQLSVL.

This clone has a single count. V gene TRBV5-8 combines with J gene TRBJ2-5; 11 positions match TRBD1. The CDR3 loop spans 16 amino acids. Trimming cost V 4 bases and J 5 bases; bases outside gene matches: 10. In germline, CDR1 is SGHTS, CDR2 YDEGEE. CDR3: CASSRDRGSSGETQYF. For the CDR3, the DNA is TGTGCCAGCAGCAGGGACAGGGGGAGTTCTGGTGAGACCCAGTACTTC.

This chain connects TRBV10-3 to TRBJ2-7, with D maybe TRBD2 (5 bases). The CDR3 loop spans 14 amino acids. Germline CDR1 ENHRY, CDR2 SYGVKD. The ends were cut back, 7 bases at V and 0 bases at J, with 13 bases in the middle. Written as DNA, the CDR3 is TGTGCCATCACTAAGACGGGGAACTCCTACGAGCAGTACTTC. It translates to CAITKTGNSYEQYF.

V is TRBV25-1 and J is TRBJ1-2; possible D gene TRBD1, 5 bases. The germline CDR1 and CDR2 sequences are MGHDK and SYGVNS. This CDR3 spans 12 amino acids. Trimming shortened V by 8 bases and J by 5 bases, and 12 bases separated the two germline ends. In DNA, the CDR3 is TGTGCCAGCCACAGGTTTGGGTATGGCTACACCTTC. It specifies CASHRFGYGYTF.

J is TRBJ1-4 and V is TRBV27, with D possibly TRBD1 on 5 matching bases. Trimming removed 0 bases from V and 12 bases from J, with 11 bases in between. The germline V gene has CDR1 MNHEY and CDR2 SMNVEV (reference sequence). The CDR3 totals 13 residues. The CDR3 reads CASSLSEGAELFF. CDR3 bases: TGTGCCAGCAGTTTATCTGAAGGGGCTGAACTGTTTTTT. Full variable domain (remainder filled in from reference TRBV27 and TRBJ1-4): EAQVTQNPRYLITVTGKKLTVTCSQNMNHEYMSWYRQDPGLGLRQIYYSMNVEVTDKGDVPEGYKVSRKEKRNFPLILESPSPNQTSLYFCASSLSEGAELFFGSGTQLSVL.

This chain joins TRBV5-1 and TRBJ2-3, with D possibly matching TRBD2 (6 bases). Germline V gene sequence: CDR1 SGHRS, CDR2 YFSETQ. Trimming left V 2 bases short and J 2 bases short, with 9 bases between. The CDR3 is made up of 14 amino acids. This CDR3 reads CASSFGGITDTQYF. In nucleotides, the CDR3 is TGCGCCAGCAGCTTTGGGGGGATCACAGATACGCAGTATTTT.

This sequence joins TRBV6-5 and TRBJ2-2, with 7 bases that match TRBD1. CDR1 and CDR2 (germline): MNHEY, SVGAGI. The CDR3 extends over 14 amino acids. The ends lost 5 bases at V and 5 bases at J; junction bases unmatched: 5. As DNA, the CDR3 is TGTGCCAGCAGTAATACAGGGGTTACCGGGGAGCTGTTTTTT. This gives the protein CASSNTGVTGELFF.

This sequence joins TRBV12-2 and TRBJ2-1; the D call TRBD2 from the table was never checked on the DNA. TRBV12-2 is a documented pseudogene. CDR3 length equals 17 residues. The CDR3 nucleotides read TGTGCAAGTCGCTTAGCGCGGTTTGGCGGGAGGGGCAATGAGCAGTTCTTC. Protein sequence: CASRLARFGGRGNEQFF.

CDR3 coding DNA: TGTGCCATCAGGTCGGGACAGGGGGACAATGAGCAGTTCTTC. Translating it yields CAIRSGQGDNEQFF. The V and J genes are TRBV10-3 and TRBJ2-1, with 11 bases aligning to TRBD1. Losses at the gene ends were 6 bases for V and 5 bases for J; bases not matched to a gene: 3. Looked up from germline, CDR1 is ENHRY and CDR2 is SYGVKD. This CDR3 is built from 14 residues.

This chain joins TRBV30 and TRBJ1-1, with TRBD1 as a possible D gene (6 bases). V was shortened by 5 bases and J by 6 bases, with 13 bases between the two germline ends. In germline, CDR1 is GTSNPN, CDR2 SVGIG (reference sequence). The CDR3 runs to 12 residues. The CDR3: CAWSQGYAEAFF. The CDR3 region has the DNA TGTGCCTGGTCACAGGGATATGCTGAAGCTTTCTTT.

The chain joins TRBV5-3 to TRBJ1-5; 9 bases agree with TRBD1. TRBV5-3 is reported as an ORF; its role is uncertain. The CDR3 covers 18 residues. V was pared by 3 bases and J by 4 bases, with 14 bases of the junction left unmatched. The CDR3 region is CARSSSPGDRARNQPQHF. In DNA form, the CDR3 reads TGTGCCAGAAGCTCCTCTCCTGGGGACAGGGCCAGGAATCAGCCCCAGCATTTT.

The genes are TRBV19 and TRBJ2-5, with D possibly matching TRBD1 (6 bases). The CDR3 is 13 amino acids. V was cut by 10 bases and J by 5 bases, with 17 bases left in between. Germline V gives CDR1 LNHDA, CDR2 SQIVND (reference sequence). The chain's CDR3 is CATMTGPGETQYF. CDR3 nucleotides: TGTGCCACTATGACAGGTCCGGGTGAGACCCAGTACTTC.

The CDR3 DNA reads TGTGCCAGCAGTTTCTCCTACCGGGACAGAACCTACGAGCAGTACTTC. Translating it yields CASSFSYRDRTYEQYF. The gene calls are TRBV28 and TRBJ2-7, with 7 bases matching TRBD1. The CDR3 consists of 16 residues. With V trimmed by 3 bases and J by 2 bases, 10 bases remained unmatched. Germline CDR1 MDHEN, CDR2 SYDVKM. Full variable domain (missing parts from reference TRBV28 and TRBJ2-7): DVKVTQSSRYLVKRTGEKVFLECVQDMDHENMFWYRQDPGLGLRLIYFSYDVKMKEKGDIPEGYSVSREKKERFSLILESASTNQTSMYLCASSFSYRDRTYEQYFGPGTRLTVT.

The V gene is TRBV7-2, the J gene TRBJ2-5, with D tentatively TRBD2 (6 bases). Germline V gives CDR1 SGHTA, CDR2 FQGNSA. Trimming removed 5 bases at V and 4 bases at J, with 11 bases between. This CDR3 is 13 amino acids long. The DNA of the CDR3 is TGTGCCAGCAGCATACCCGGGGGAGAGACCCAGTACTTC. It specifies CASSIPGGETQYF.

This rearrangement joins TRBV18 to TRBJ1-5, with D perhaps TRBD1 (5 bases). Deletions cut 1 base from V and 4 bases from J, with 11 bases between. The germline V gene has CDR1 KGHSH and CDR2 LQKENI. This CDR3 region has 15 residues. CDR3 residues: CASSPLSQGNQPQHF. For the CDR3, the DNA is TGTGCCAGCTCACCACTGAGTCAGGGTAATCAGCCCCAGCATTTT.

On this clone: This sample includes further DNA sequences coding for the same CDR3. The gene calls are TRBV5-1 and TRBJ1-2; TRBD1 matches 7 bases. The CDR3 contains 13 residues. Per the germline V gene, CDR1 is SGHRS and CDR2 is YFSETQ. J was trimmed by 6 bases and V by 2 bases; bases with no gene match: 4. CDR3 coding DNA: TGCGCCAGCAGCTTACAGGGGAGAGATGGCTACACCTTC. Its protein product is CASSLQGRDGYTF.

This clone was detected only once. The gene calls are TRBV7-9 and TRBJ2-1; 7 bases agree with TRBD2. CDR3 length: 12 residues. Per the germline V gene, CDR1 is SEHNR and CDR2 is FQNEAQ (reference sequence). DNA for the CDR3: TGTGCTTCCCGGGCGGGAGATCGAGAGCAGTTCTTC. Translating gives CASRAGDREQFF.

This chain links TRBV4-2 with TRBJ2-5; 11 nucleotides agree with TRBD2. In germline, CDR1 is LGHNA, CDR2 YNFKEQ. The CDR3 totals 16 residues. V gave up 0 bases and J gave up 7 bases; unmatched junction bases: 7. CDR3 sequence reads: CASSQEGTSGHGTQYF. The CDR3 nucleotides are TGTGCCAGCAGCCAAGAGGGGACTAGCGGACATGGGACCCAGTACTTC.

V and J are TRBV27 and TRBJ2-7; tentatively, D is TRBD1 (5 bases). The germline CDR1 and CDR2 sequences are MNHEY and SMNVEV (reference sequence). The CDR3 runs 14 residues. V was clipped by 5 bases and J by 7 bases, with 18 bases between them. CDR3 coding DNA: TGTGCCAGCAGTCATACAGGTTATCTGGGTGAGCAGTACTTC. It translates to CASSHTGYLGEQYF.

The chain uses TRBV5-1 and TRBJ2-1; tentative D call: TRBD2 (5 bases). Germline V gene lookup returns CDR1 SGHRS and CDR2 YFSETQ. The CDR3 runs 15 residues. V lost 3 bases and J 5 bases, leaving 15 bases between the germline ends. The CDR3 DNA is TGCGCCAGCAGCTCCGGGGTGTTCGGCGACAATGAGCAGTTCTTC. Translation: CASSSGVFGDNEQFF.

This clone was found once. This rearrangement joins TRBV28 to TRBJ1-1; TRBD1 matches 8 bases. This CDR3 spans 14 amino acids. Germline CDR1 MDHEN, CDR2 SYDVKM. With V trimmed by 5 bases and J by 1 base, 3 bases remained unmatched. CDR3 loop: CASSPGTGNTEAFF. The CDR3 coding sequence is TGTGCCAGCAGTCCCGGGACAGGGAACACTGAAGCTTTCTTT.